The 23 T cell receptor beta chains presented below share a single source sample, sequenced in a study of cytomegalovirus exposure and HLA in healthy donors. Both 60 Vbeta primers and 13 Jbeta primers went into the PCR. Sequencing used immunoSEQ multiplex PCR; TCRdb keeps in-frame clones, though not all of them. The sample gives 130,000 or so clones, about 8.6% of which show up once; about 6% is in the top ten. The sample was PBMCs. All receptors come from a woman aged 35 to 49 in good health and CMV-seropositive.

The chain has TRBV18 and TRBJ1-6, with TRBD1 identical over 9 bases. The CDR3 contains 15 residues. The ends lost 3 bases at V and 9 bases at J; junction bases unmatched: 6. Germline V CDR1 and CDR2: KGHSH, LQKENI. CDR3 bases: TGTGCCAGCTCACCCCCACAGGGGGCGAGTTCACCCCTCCACTTT. Amino acid sequence: CASSPPQGASSPLHF.

J is TRBJ1-6 and V is TRBV6-1; a possible D gene is TRBD1 (5 bases). V was pared by 7 bases and J by 0 bases, with 10 bases between. CDR3 length: 15 residues. Looked up from germline, CDR1 is MNHNS and CDR2 is SASEGT. CDR3 sequence reads: CASNRLSSYNSPLHF. CDR3 nucleotides: TGTGCCAGCAACAGGTTAAGCTCCTATAATTCACCCCTCCACTTT.

This clone was found a few times. The chain recombines TRBV4-1 with TRBJ2-7; 7 nucleotides match TRBD1. CDR1 MGHRA and CDR2 YSYEKL come from the germline V gene. The CDR3 loop spans 14 amino acids. V lost 5 bases, J lost 0 bases, and 4 bases stayed unmatched. DNA of the CDR3: TGCGCCAGCAGCACCCGACAGGGCTCCTACGAGCAGTACTTC. It codes for CASSTRQGSYEQYF.

This clone has more than one count but fewer than ten. This chain links TRBV25-1 with TRBJ2-1, with 10 nucleotides matching TRBD2. CDR1 is MGHDK and CDR2 is SYGVNS in the germline V gene. With 1 base clipped from V and 7 bases from J, the junction kept 4 bases outside the gene matches. The CDR3 consists of 15 residues. The CDR3 region is CASSELGTSVNEQFF. CDR3 sequence (DNA): TGTGCCAGCAGTGAATTAGGGACTAGCGTGAATGAGCAGTTCTTC.

This clone was counted only a few times. The chain's CDR3 is CASRRSGGRRDTQYF. The DNA for the CDR3 is TGTGCCAGTAGAAGATCCGGGGGGCGGAGAGATACGCAGTATTTT. V gene TRBV19 combines with J gene TRBJ2-3, with D possibly TRBD2 on 7 matching bases. V was clipped by 6 bases and J by 5 bases, with 18 bases between them. Germline CDR1 reads LNHDA; CDR2 reads SQIVND (reference sequence). This CDR3 is built from 15 residues.

This clone was seen a few times. V is TRBV7-9 and J is TRBJ1-1; possibly TRBD1 for D (5 bases). Germline V gene data show CDR1 as SEHNR and CDR2 as FQNEAQ (reference sequence). Trimming cost V 3 bases and J 1 base, with 9 bases left between them. The CDR3 is 14 amino acids. The chain's CDR3 is CASSFDRQNTEAFF. The CDR3 DNA sequence: TGTGCCAGCAGCTTCGACAGACAGAACACTGAAGCTTTCTTT.

This chain links TRBV27 with TRBJ2-2; D is undetermined. This CDR3 is built from 14 residues. V dropped 1 base and J dropped 0 bases, with 3 bases sitting between them. Germline-derived CDR1 and CDR2 are MNHEY and SMNVEV (reference sequence). CDR3 amino acids: CASSLYSNTGELFF. The CDR3 DNA reads as TGTGCCAGCAGTTTATACTCGAACACCGGGGAGCTGTTTTTT.

This clone occurred once. V usage is TRBV5-8 and J usage is TRBJ1-4; D perhaps matches TRBD1 (5 bases). This CDR3 is built from 16 residues. The germline CDR1 and CDR2 sequences are SGHTS and YDEGEE. Between the trimmed V and J ends, which lost 4 bases and 0 bases, there was a span of 13 bases. The CDR3 region is CASSPGEIATNEKLFF. The CDR3 DNA sequence: TGTGCCAGCAGCCCGGGGGAGATCGCAACTAATGAAAAACTGTTTTTT. Filled out from reference TRBV5-8 and TRBJ1-4, the complete variable domain reads EAGVTQSPTHLIKTRGQQATLRCSPISGHTSVYWYQQALGLGLQFLLWYDEGEERNRGNFPPRFSGRQFPNYSSELNVNALELEDSALYLCASSPGEIATNEKLFFGSGTQLSVL.

This chain connects TRBV19 to TRBJ2-1; 9 positions agree with TRBD1. CDR1 is LNHDA and CDR2 is SQIVND in the germline V gene (reference sequence). V was clipped by 5 bases and J by 3 bases; unmatched bases: 2. This CDR3 is 14 amino acids long. This CDR3 reads CASSPTGGYNEQFF. The CDR3 nucleotides are TGTGCCAGTAGTCCGACAGGGGGCTACAATGAGCAGTTCTTC.

The V gene is TRBV4-2, the J gene TRBJ2-3, with TRBD1 as a possible D gene (5 bases). Between the trimmed V and J ends, which lost 5 bases and 0 bases, there was a span of 18 bases. CDR1 and CDR2 from the germline V gene are LGHNA and YNFKEQ. The CDR3 sequence is 17 residues long. For the CDR3, the DNA is TGTGCCAGCAGCTCAGTCATCGGCAGGGCAAGCACAGATACGCAGTATTTT. Translation gives CASSSVIGRASTDTQYF.

In its sample, this clone was seen a few times. This chain joins TRBV6-1 and TRBJ1-1, with 9 bases aligning to TRBD1. After removal of 6 bases from V and 6 bases from J, the junction contained 5 bases not matched to a gene. Germline values: CDR1 MNHNS, CDR2 SASEGT. CDR3 length: 13 residues. The DNA of the CDR3 is TGTGCCAGCAGGGCCACAGGGGGCCCTGAAGCTTTCTTT. Translation: CASRATGGPEAFF.

The chain combines TRBV9 with TRBJ2-1, with 8 bases aligning to TRBD1. CDR3 size: 13 residues. CDR1 and CDR2 (germline): SGDLS, YYNGEE. V trimming: 4 bases; J trimming: 9 bases; junction bases outside the gene matches: 6. CDR3 DNA sequence: TGTGCCAGCAGCAAAGAGACAGGGGCTGAGCAGTTCTTC. Amino acid sequence: CASSKETGAEQFF.

This rearrangement joins TRBV9 to TRBJ2-7, with 9 nucleotides matching TRBD1. The CDR3 is 13 amino acids. Losses at the gene ends were 2 bases for V and 6 bases for J; bases not matched to a gene: 3. Germline V gene lookup returns CDR1 SGDLS and CDR2 YYNGEE. The CDR3 DNA sequence: TGTGCCAGCAGCGTTGGACAGGGGAGCGAGCAGTACTTC. Translating it yields CASSVGQGSEQYF.

J is TRBJ2-7 and V is TRBV6-1; TRBD2 aligns across 12 bases. The V gene's germline CDR1 is MNHNS and CDR2 SASEGT. V lost 2 bases and J lost 7; bases outside the gene matches: 3. There are 14 residues in the CDR3. The CDR3 loop is CASSELGTSGEQYF. For the CDR3, the DNA is TGTGCCAGCAGTGAATTAGGGACTAGCGGGGAGCAGTACTTC.

This clone was counted a few times. The J gene is TRBJ1-2, the V gene TRBV11-2; TRBD1 matches at 8 bases. In germline, CDR1 is SGHAT, CDR2 FQNNGV. V shed 5 bases, J shed 5 bases, and the junction held 10 bases outside the gene matches. The CDR3 is made up of 15 amino acids. CDR3 bases: TGTGCCAGCAGCCAGGGGCAGGGGGCGAGGTATGGCTACACCTTC. This sequence encodes CASSQGQGARYGYTF. Using reference TRBV11-2 and TRBJ1-2 for the parts outside the CDR3, the full variable domain is EAGVAQSPRYKIIEKRQSVAFWCNPISGHATLYWYQQILGQGPKLLIQFQNNGVVDDSQLPKDRFSAERLKGVDSTLKIQPAKLEDSAVYLCASSQGQGARYGYTFGSGTRLTVV.

This clone appeared a few times. V gene TRBV7-8 combines with J gene TRBJ1-1; no reliable D call. The length of the CDR3 is 15 residues. Per germline, CDR1 SGHVS and CDR2 FQNEAQ. V gave up 1 base and J gave up 5 bases, with 14 bases separating them. The CDR3 DNA reads TGTGCCAGCAGCTTAGTTGTGAGCGGGGATACTGAAGCTTTCTTT. This translates into CASSLVVSGDTEAFF. Full variable domain (remainder filled in from reference TRBV7-8 and TRBJ1-1): GAGVSQSPRYKVAKRGQDVALRCDPISGHVSLFWYQQALGQGPEFLTYFQNEAQLDKSGLPSDRFFAERPEGSVSTLKIQRTQQEDSAVYLCASSLVVSGDTEAFFGQGTRLTVV.

V and J are TRBV18 and TRBJ2-7; TRBD1 matches at 10 bases. Trimming took 3 bases from V and 7 from J; bases not matched to a gene: 15. Germline V gene data show CDR1 as KGHSH and CDR2 as LQKENI. This CDR3 region has 17 residues. The CDR3 reads CASSPLGTGAQLREQYF. The CDR3 DNA is TGTGCCAGCTCACCCCTAGGGACAGGGGCCCAATTGCGGGAGCAGTACTTC.

This chain uses TRBV19 with TRBJ1-6; the D is unclear. CDR3 length: 13 residues. Germline CDR1 is LNHDA and CDR2 is SQIVND (reference sequence). V was pared by 7 bases and J by 7 bases, with 11 bases between. The CDR3 is CASTPRENSPLHF. In DNA form, the CDR3 reads TGTGCCAGTACCCCGCGGGAGAATTCACCCCTCCACTTT.

This clone occurred a few times. This rearrangement joins TRBV6-5 to TRBJ1-2; 8 bases are shared with TRBD1. With V trimmed by 6 bases and J by 4 bases, 10 bases remained unmatched. Per germline, CDR1 MNHEY and CDR2 SVGAGI. The CDR3 has 15 amino acids. CDR3 sequence: CASSPPQGAGYGYTF. CDR3 nucleotides: TGTGCCAGCAGCCCCCCCCAGGGGGCCGGCTATGGCTACACCTTC.

This clone has just a few counts. The chain joins TRBV7-9 to TRBJ2-1, with D tentatively TRBD1 (5 bases). This CDR3 has 18 amino acids. Trimming took 6 bases from V and 4 from J, leaving 25 bases between them. CDR1 SEHNR and CDR2 FQNEAQ come from the germline V gene (reference sequence). CDR3 nucleotide sequence: TGTGCCAGCAGTGATACGACAACTATACTTGGGGCTTACAATGAGCAGTTCTTC. Its protein product is CASSDTTTILGAYNEQFF.

The chain links TRBV6-5 to TRBJ2-1; D is undetermined. CDR3 length: 14 residues. Germline V lookup: CDR1 MNHEY, CDR2 SVGAGI. V was cut by 6 bases and J by 3 bases, with 12 bases left in between. This chain's CDR3 is CASRFAPGYNEQFF. The CDR3 DNA reads TGTGCCAGCAGGTTCGCGCCAGGCTACAATGAGCAGTTCTTC.

The rearrangement uses TRBV19 and TRBJ1-2; D call uncertain. The CDR3 spans 14 residues. Trimming removed 3 bases from V and 4 bases from J, with 12 bases in between. CDR1 is LNHDA, CDR2 SQIVND, per germline (reference sequence). CDR3 amino acids: CASSISAGFYGYTF. The CDR3 DNA is TGTGCCAGTAGTATCTCGGCAGGCTTCTATGGCTACACCTTC. The whole variable domain, remainder taken from reference TRBV19 and TRBJ1-2, is DGGITQSPKYLFRKEGQNVTLSCEQNLNHDAMYWYRQDPGQGLRLIYYSQIVNDFQKGDIAEGYSVSREKKESFPLTVTSAQKNPTAFYLCASSISAGFYGYTFGSGTRLTVV.

This clone was recorded a few times. This chain connects TRBV5-5 to TRBJ1-5; 9 nucleotides line up with TRBD1. The trim removed 3 bases at V and 7 bases at J, leaving 11 bases unmatched. The germline V gene encodes CDR1 SGHKS and CDR2 YYEKEE (reference sequence). The CDR3 length is 16 residues. The CDR3 nucleotides read TGTGCCAGCAGCTGGGGAAAGGACAGGGGAACCCAGCCCCAGCATTTT. It encodes CASSWGKDRGTQPQHF.